This T cell receptor beta chain was identified during a study of blood T cell repertoires in COVID-19. Study summary: Spain, Italy and the United States supplied samples that represented acute and convalescent COVID-19. T cells, B-cell-depleted T cells, or PBMCs provided the cDNA or gDNA that served as material.

This CDR3 is 14 amino acids long. Germline CDR1 and CDR2: SGHTA and FQGNSA. V was clipped by 1 base and J by 3 bases, with 9 bases between them. TCRdb's copy holds only in-frame clones and misses some; the assay was immunoSEQ multiplex PCR. The sample includes approximately 190,000 clones, about 80% of them seen just once. This sequence joins TRBV7-2 and TRBJ2-5; a weak D match, TRBD2 (5 bases). The clonotype comes from a young man with active or convalescent COVID-19. Source material: peripheral blood. In DNA form, the CDR3 reads TGTGCCAGCAGCTTAGAACTAGGGAAAGAGACCCAGTACTTC. Translating gives CASSLELGKETQYF. The full variable domain, in which reference TRBV7-2 and TRBJ2-5 provide the parts outside the CDR3, is GAGVSQSPSNKVTEKGKDVELRCDPISGHTALYWYRQSLGQGLEFLIYFQGNSAPDKSGLPSDRFSAERTGGSVSTLTIQRTQQEDSAVYLCASSLELGKETQYFGPGTRLLVL.